The entry below describes one T cell receptor beta chain. The sample is drawn from a study of blood T cells in healthy people across ages. Study-wide background: Per two T cells, about one barcoded beta molecule was captured through template switching.

The CDR3 contains 17 residues. J gave up 5 bases and V 6 bases, and 9 bases lay outside the gene matches. Germline loops: CDR1 SGHTA, CDR2 FQGNSA. Together with a sample-barcoded 5' primer, a J-beta primer mix was included in a second PCR lasting roughly 6 to 12 cycles. One entry per CDR3 protein results from TCRdb running MiXCR on the 5' RACE reads. The table records 700,000 to 950,000 distinct CDR3 sequences, roughly 47% of them present only once. The specimen sequenced was blood. This TCR came from a woman in her sixties or seventies in good health. This chain links TRBV7-2 with TRBJ2-3, with 15 bases that match TRBD2. CDR3 in amino acids: CASSVMGLAGGIDTQYF. As DNA, the CDR3 is TGTGCCAGCAGTGTAATGGGACTAGCGGGGGGTATAGATACGCAGTATTTT.